This T cell receptor (beta chain) was retrieved from a study of response to subunit inactivated influenza vaccine. Study conclusions and caveats: Every seasonal influenza vaccination brings in few new T cells, the authors suggested.

Concerning this clonotype itself: The antigen is undetermined.

TCRdb re-analysed the RT-PCR reads in MiXCR, keeping a single row per CDR3 protein. The table has 500,000 to 550,000 distinct CDR3 sequences, about 8% seen once; the top ten hold 10% to 15%. This CDR3 spans 16 amino acids. CDR1 SGHVS and CDR2 FNYEAQ come from the germline V gene. Trimming cost V 4 bases and J 6 bases; bases outside gene matches: 11. This material consisted of PBMCs from blood, taken around 25 months after vaccination. The receptor's source is a man between 50 and 69 years old who received an inactivated influenza vaccine. The rearrangement joins TRBV7-6 to TRBJ2-3; 9 bases agree with TRBD2. CDR3 nucleotides: TGTGCCAGCAGCTCCGCCTATAGCGGGAGATTGGATACGCAGTATTTT. Amino acids: CASSSAYSGRLDTQYF.